This note documents a single T cell receptor (beta chain) sequence. This clone's antigen is unknown. No base-level quality is on record; no much larger clone is a single base apart. This sample was included in a study of cytomegalovirus exposure and HLA in healthy donors (dated by TCRdb to about 2017). Context from the whole study: A later analysis indicated that the 95 to 150 validation repertoires were generated on the platform also employed for the 700 or so repertoires of the first cohort. The study aimed to test whether cataloging public T cell receptors could reveal signatures of past pathogen exposure. Along with the roughly 610-subject first cohort, a separate validation cohort of roughly 110 different subjects was used. The study combined high-throughput TCR immunosequencing, statistical association of individual TCRs with disease status, and machine learning to predict cytomegalovirus infection status. Study-level results and caveats: Of the cluster scores, roughly 95% were above 0 in a later analysis, which found that TCRs clustered in the first cohort also tended to co-occur in the 120 or so validation repertoires. The validation cohort had no HLA typing available for a later analysis, so co-occurrence within that cohort was assessed over all 120 or so repertoires. A few of the identified cytomegalovirus-associated TCR beta chains were confirmed in vitro to be specific for cytomegalovirus antigens. Most TCR sequences were observed very rarely across donors, whereas some public TCRs were present in many individuals. In both the original and validation cohorts, the classifier was reported to diagnose cytomegalovirus status with high specificity and sensitivity. The study listed 164 TCR beta chains as associated with cytomegalovirus. The authors suggested that the approach could potentially be extended to other disease states and immunological phenotypes.

The donors were included in the validation cohort of over a hundred subjects, a group kept apart from the approximately 690-subject first cohort. Relative to germline, V is missing 5 bases and J is missing 0 bases, with 9 bases of the junction outside any gene match. From its cysteine to its phenylalanine, the CDR3 spans 17 amino acids. Only the CDR3 part of the read is kept: 51 bases, read in frame from the first base. The germline V gene (reference sequence) yields PRHDT for CDR1 and FYEKMQ for CDR2. Library construction relied on the immunoSEQ multiplex PCR assay. Processing in the source paper ran as follows. To diagnose cytomegalovirus status from the catalog of TCR beta chain sequences, a statistical classification framework was built. This is the immuneACCESS table as TCRdb keeps it, with only in-frame sequences that have V and J called. A part of the clones is gone; compared with another copy, unresolved V genes explain less than half, and the rest is unexplained. V, J and clone size reflect that table, while D and trimming were determined from the DNA. For this sample the table gives about 65,000 clones, of which about 91% were detected only once. Jointly, the top ten make up around 1.2% of the sample.

The origin of this receptor is a woman aged 18-35 years in good health and CMV-seronegative. Sequencing was performed on PBMCs. The sequence joins TRBV13 to TRBJ2-1; 8 middle bases align to TRBD1. The CDR3 has the sequence CASSTRQGWGSYNEQFF. The DNA sequence follows: TGTGCCAGCAGCACACGACAGGGGTGGGGCTCCTACAATGAGCAGTTCTTC.